Below are 12 T cell receptor beta chains sequenced from a single sample in a study of blood T cell repertoires in COVID-19. The method was immunoSEQ multiplex PCR; TCRdb's version includes in-frame clones alone and lacks a portion of them. Here the sample spans tens of thousands of clones, approximately 86% being singletons. The sequenced sample consisted of peripheral blood. The receptors derive from a human donor in a cohort sampled during active COVID-19.

J is TRBJ2-5 and V is TRBV5-6, with 11 bases identical to TRBD2. The CDR3 runs to 14 residues. The germline CDR1 and CDR2 sequences are SGHDT and YYEEEE. J lost 5 bases, V lost 6 bases, and 6 bases had no gene match. The CDR3: CASILAGGPETQYF. The CDR3 nucleotides read TGTGCCAGCATTTTAGCGGGAGGGCCTGAGACCCAGTACTTC.

The genes are TRBV19 and TRBJ1-2; a possible D gene is TRBD1 (6 bases). V was trimmed by 5 bases and J by 4 bases, leaving 11 bases between them. From germline, CDR1 is LNHDA and CDR2 SQIVND (reference sequence). There are 13 residues in the CDR3. For the CDR3, the DNA is TGTGCCAGTAGTGTCGGACAGCTCTATGGCTACACCTTC. It translates to CASSVGQLYGYTF.

The chain links TRBV4-2 to TRBJ1-2; D is uncertain. Germline CDR1 reads LGHNA; CDR2 reads YNFKEQ. The length of the CDR3 is 16 residues. Trimming stripped 1 base from V and 8 bases from J, with 20 bases between. CDR3 nucleotide sequence: TGTGCCAGCAGCCAAGTATCCACAGTCGCGAAATCGGGCTACACCTTC. Translating gives CASSQVSTVAKSGYTF.

The chain carries TRBV7-9 and TRBJ1-6; D is ambiguous. Trimming stripped 6 bases from V and 10 bases from J, with 10 bases between. Germline V lookup: CDR1 SEHNR, CDR2 FQNEAQ (reference sequence). The CDR3 sequence is 12 residues long. In nucleotides, the CDR3 is TGTGCCAGCAGTTCAGGCGGGTCACCCCTCCACTTT. This codes for CASSSGGSPLHF.

The chain carries TRBV11-2 and TRBJ2-2; 8 bases are a match to TRBD1. There are 16 residues in the CDR3. In germline, CDR1 is SGHAT, CDR2 FQNNGV. The trim removed 5 bases at V and 3 bases at J, leaving 8 bases unmatched. The CDR3 region is CASSPRQGTDTGELFF. The CDR3 DNA follows: TGTGCCAGCAGCCCTCGACAGGGGACGGACACCGGGGAGCTGTTTTTT.

CDR3 residues: CASSETRGLGNTIYF. DNA for the CDR3: TGTGCCAGCAGTGAAACCAGGGGTCTTGGAAACACCATATATTTT. This rearrangement joins TRBV6-1 to TRBJ1-3; D is possibly TRBD1 (6 bases). The CDR3 runs 15 residues. Between the trimmed V and J ends, which lost 2 bases and 3 bases, there was a span of 11 bases. Germline values: CDR1 MNHNS, CDR2 SASEGT.

The sample holds one count of this clone. This chain connects TRBV19 to TRBJ2-1; D uncertain. This CDR3 has 13 residues. The germline V gene has CDR1 LNHDA and CDR2 SQIVND (reference sequence). Trimming removed 5 bases from V and 4 bases from J, with 9 bases in between. CDR3 DNA: TGTGCCAGTAGTCCCTATAATTACAATGAGCAGTTCTTC. It specifies CASSPYNYNEQFF.

The chain links TRBV6-5 to TRBJ1-2, with D possibly being TRBD1 (6 bases). The length of the CDR3 is 14 residues. Germline CDR1 reads MNHEY; CDR2 reads SVGAGI. The ends were cut back, 2 bases at V and 3 bases at J, with 10 bases in the middle. The CDR3, as DNA: TGTGCCAGCAGTTACCTGGGGACACACTATGGCTACACCTTC. Its translation is CASSYLGTHYGYTF.

The gene calls are TRBV25-1 and TRBJ2-2, with a possible D match to TRBD1 (6 bases). Germline CDR1 and CDR2: MGHDK and SYGVNS. Trimming removed 2 bases from V and 4 bases from J, with 14 bases in between. The CDR3 loop spans 16 amino acids. The CDR3 DNA reads as TGTGCCAGCAGTGAAGTACAGGGCTACATCACCGGGGAGCTGTTTTTT. This translates into CASSEVQGYITGELFF.

V gene TRBV5-1 combines with J gene TRBJ2-5, with 8 bases lining up with TRBD2. Germline CDR1 SGHRS, CDR2 YFSETQ. V shed 4 bases and J 0 bases; nucleotides not matched to a gene: 8. The CDR3 runs to 16 residues. CDR3 nucleotide sequence: TGCGCCAGCAGCCCGGCGGGCGGGAGGAACCAAGAGACCCAGTACTTC. This codes for CASSPAGGRNQETQYF.

The chain carries TRBV28 and TRBJ2-7; 7 bases line up with TRBD2. Germline V lookup: CDR1 MDHEN, CDR2 SYDVKM. V lost 6 bases, J lost 3 bases, and 14 bases stayed unmatched. The CDR3 consists of 16 residues. CDR3 in amino acids: CASRRPPGLKIYEQYF. The CDR3 coding sequence is TGTGCCAGCAGGCGACCACCGGGACTAAAAATCTACGAGCAGTACTTC.

The chain links TRBV5-4 to TRBJ2-2, with 8 bases fitting TRBD2. The CDR3 totals 16 residues. The V gene end was trimmed by 7 bases and the J gene end by 5 bases; junction bases not matched to a gene: 13. Germline CDR1 and CDR2: SGHNT and YYREEE (reference sequence). The DNA of the CDR3 is TGTGCCAGCTCCCCTGGGGGGGCTAGCGGGACCGGGGAGCTGTTTTTT. As protein: CASSPGGASGTGELFF.